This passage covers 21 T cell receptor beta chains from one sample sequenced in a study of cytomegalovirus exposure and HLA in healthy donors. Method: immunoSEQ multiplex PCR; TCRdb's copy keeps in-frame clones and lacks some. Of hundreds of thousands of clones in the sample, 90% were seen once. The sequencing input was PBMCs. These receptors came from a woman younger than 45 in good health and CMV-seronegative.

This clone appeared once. Here the CDR3 DNA reads TGTGCCTCCGCCCTTTGGGGGGAGGGCACTGAAGCTTTCTTT. Amino acid sequence: CASALWGEGTEAFF. This sequence joins TRBV7-9 and TRBJ1-1; perhaps TRBD1 as D (5 bases). CDR3 size: 14 residues. The germline V gene has CDR1 SEHNR and CDR2 FQNEAQ (reference sequence). Trimming removed 11 bases from V and 4 bases from J, with 20 bases in between.

The CDR3 bases are TGTGCCTGGAGTGTACGGGAGCGGGAGGGCGAAGATGAGCAGTTCTTC. Protein sequence: CAWSVREREGEDEQFF. V is TRBV30 and J is TRBJ2-1; 10 bases line up with TRBD2. V lost 0 bases, J lost 8 bases, and 10 bases stayed unmatched. The CDR3 sequence is 16 residues long. CDR1 GTSNPN and CDR2 SVGIG come from the germline V gene (reference sequence). Full variable domain (remainder filled in from reference TRBV30 and TRBJ2-1): SQTIHQWPATLVQPVGSPLSLECTVEGTSNPNLYWYRQAAGRGLQLLFYSVGIGQISSEVPQNLSASRPQDRQFILSSKKLLLSDSGFYLCAWSVREREGEDEQFFGPGTRLTVL.

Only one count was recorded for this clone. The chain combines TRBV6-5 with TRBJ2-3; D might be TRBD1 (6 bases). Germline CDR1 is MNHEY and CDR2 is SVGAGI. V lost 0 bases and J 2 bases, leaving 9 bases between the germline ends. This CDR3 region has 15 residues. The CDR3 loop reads CASSYSTGDTDTQYF. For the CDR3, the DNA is TGTGCCAGCAGTTACTCGACAGGCGACACAGATACGCAGTATTTT.

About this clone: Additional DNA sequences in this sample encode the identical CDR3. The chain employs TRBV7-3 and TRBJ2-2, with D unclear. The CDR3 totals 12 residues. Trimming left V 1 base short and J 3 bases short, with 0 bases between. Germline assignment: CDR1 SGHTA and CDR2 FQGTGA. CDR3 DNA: TGTGCCAGCAGCTTAAACACCGGGGAGCTGTTTTTT. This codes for CASSLNTGELFF. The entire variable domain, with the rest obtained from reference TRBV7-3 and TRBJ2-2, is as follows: GAGVSQTPSNKVTEKGKYVELRCDPISGHTALYWYRQSLGQGPEFLIYFQGTGAADDSGLPNDRFFAVRPEGSVSTLKIQRTERGDSAVYLCASSLNTGELFFGEGSRLTVL.

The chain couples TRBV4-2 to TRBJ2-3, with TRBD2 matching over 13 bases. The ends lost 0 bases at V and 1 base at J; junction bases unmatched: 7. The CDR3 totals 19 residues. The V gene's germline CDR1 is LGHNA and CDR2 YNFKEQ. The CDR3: CASSQETSGRTFGTDTQYF. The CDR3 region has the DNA TGTGCCAGCAGCCAAGAGACTAGCGGGAGGACGTTCGGCACAGATACGCAGTATTTT.

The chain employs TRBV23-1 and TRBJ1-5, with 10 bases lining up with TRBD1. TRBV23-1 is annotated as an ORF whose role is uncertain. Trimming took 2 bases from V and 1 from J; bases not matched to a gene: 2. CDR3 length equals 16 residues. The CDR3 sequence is CASSQRDRGSNQPQHF. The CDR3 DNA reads TGCGCCAGCAGTCAAAGGGACAGGGGAAGCAATCAGCCCCAGCATTTT.

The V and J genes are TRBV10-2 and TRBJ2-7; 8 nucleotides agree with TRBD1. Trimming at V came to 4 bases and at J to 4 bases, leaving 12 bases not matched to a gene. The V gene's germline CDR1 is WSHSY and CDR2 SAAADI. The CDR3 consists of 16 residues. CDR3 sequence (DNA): TGCGCCAGCAGTGGAAGGACAGGGTCACGTCGTTACGAGCAGTACTTC. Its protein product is CASSGRTGSRRYEQYF.

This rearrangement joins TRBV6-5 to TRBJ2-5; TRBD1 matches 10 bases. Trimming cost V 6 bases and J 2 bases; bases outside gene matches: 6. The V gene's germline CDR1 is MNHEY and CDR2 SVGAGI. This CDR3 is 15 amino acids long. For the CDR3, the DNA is TGTGCCAGCAGACTACGGGACAGGGGTCAAGAGACCCAGTACTTC. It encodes CASRLRDRGQETQYF.

CDR3 DNA sequence: TGTGCCACCAGCAGGGGACAGGGGGCCCCCTACGAGCAGTACTTC. Its protein product is CATSRGQGAPYEQYF. The chain uses TRBV15 and TRBJ2-7; 12 bases line up with TRBD1. Germline V gene sequence: CDR1 LNHNV, CDR2 YYDKDF (reference sequence). Losses at the gene ends were 3 bases for V and 2 bases for J; bases not matched to a gene: 2. CDR3 length: 15 residues.

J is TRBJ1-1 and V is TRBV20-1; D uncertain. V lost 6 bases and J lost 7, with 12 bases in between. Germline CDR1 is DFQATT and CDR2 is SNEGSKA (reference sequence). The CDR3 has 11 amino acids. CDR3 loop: CSAPIDGEAFF. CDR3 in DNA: TGCAGTGCCCCTATAGACGGTGAAGCTTTCTTT.

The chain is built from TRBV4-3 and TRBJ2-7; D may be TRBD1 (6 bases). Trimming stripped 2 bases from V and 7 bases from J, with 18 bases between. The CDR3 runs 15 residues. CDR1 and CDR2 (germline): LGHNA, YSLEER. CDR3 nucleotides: TGCGCCAGCAGCCAAACAGCGTCAGGGGCGCGGGAGCAGTACTTC. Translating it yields CASSQTASGAREQYF.

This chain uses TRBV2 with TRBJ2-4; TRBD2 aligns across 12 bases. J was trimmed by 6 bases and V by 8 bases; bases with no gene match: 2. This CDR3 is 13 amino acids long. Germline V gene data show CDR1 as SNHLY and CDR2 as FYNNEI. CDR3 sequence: CASLAGGRNIQYF. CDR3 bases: TGTGCCAGCCTAGCGGGAGGGCGAAACATTCAGTACTTC.

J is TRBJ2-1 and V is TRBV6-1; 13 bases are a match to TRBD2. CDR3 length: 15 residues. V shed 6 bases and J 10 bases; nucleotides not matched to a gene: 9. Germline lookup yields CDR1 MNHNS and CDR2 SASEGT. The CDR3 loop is CASREGLAGMGEQFF. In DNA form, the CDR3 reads TGTGCCAGCAGGGAGGGACTAGCGGGAATGGGAGAGCAGTTCTTC.

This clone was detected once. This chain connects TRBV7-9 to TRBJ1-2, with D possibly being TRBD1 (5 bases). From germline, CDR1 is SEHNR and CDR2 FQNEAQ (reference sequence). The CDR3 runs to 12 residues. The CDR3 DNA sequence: TGTGTCGGGGCGTCAGTCCTTTATGGCTACACCTTC. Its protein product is CVGASVLYGYTF.

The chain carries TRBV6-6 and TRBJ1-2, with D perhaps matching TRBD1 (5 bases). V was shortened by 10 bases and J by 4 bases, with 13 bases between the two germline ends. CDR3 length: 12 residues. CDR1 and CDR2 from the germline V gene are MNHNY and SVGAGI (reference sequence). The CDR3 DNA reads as TGTGCCACTCTAGGGGAGGTCTATGGCTACACCTTC. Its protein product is CATLGEVYGYTF.

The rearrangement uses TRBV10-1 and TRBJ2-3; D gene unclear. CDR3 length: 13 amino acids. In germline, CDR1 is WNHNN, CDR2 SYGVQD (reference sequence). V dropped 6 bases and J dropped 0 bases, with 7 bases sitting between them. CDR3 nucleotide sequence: TGCGCCAGCAGGGACGGTAGCACAGATACGCAGTATTTT. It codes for CASRDGSTDTQYF.

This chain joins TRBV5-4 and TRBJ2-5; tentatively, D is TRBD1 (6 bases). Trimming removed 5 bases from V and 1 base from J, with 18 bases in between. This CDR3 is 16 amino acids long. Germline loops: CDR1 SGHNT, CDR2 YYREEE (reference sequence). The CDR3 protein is CASSRKQGWGQETQYF. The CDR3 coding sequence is TGTGCCAGCAGTCGAAAACAGGGATGGGGCCAAGAGACCCAGTACTTC. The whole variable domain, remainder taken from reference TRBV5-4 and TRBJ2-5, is ETGVTQSPTHLIKTRGQQVTLRCSSQSGHNTVSWYQQALGQGPQFIFQYYREEENGRGNFPPRFSGLQFPNYSSELNVNALELDDSALYLCASSRKQGWGQETQYFGPGTRLLVL.

This CDR3 is CASSLSLRGLQETQYF. The CDR3 DNA reads as TGTGCCAGCAGTTTAAGCTTACGGGGGCTTCAAGAGACCCAGTACTTC. The rearrangement joins TRBV27 to TRBJ2-5, with D tentatively TRBD1 or TRBD2 (6 bases each). Germline CDR1 reads MNHEY; CDR2 reads SMNVEV (reference sequence). The CDR3 is 16 amino acids. V lost 2 bases and J 2 bases, leaving 15 bases between the germline ends.

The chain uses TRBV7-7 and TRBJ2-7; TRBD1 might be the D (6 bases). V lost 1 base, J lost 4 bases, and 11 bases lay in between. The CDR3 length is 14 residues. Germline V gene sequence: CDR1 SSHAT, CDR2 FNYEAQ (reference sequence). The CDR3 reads CASSLELGGYEQYF. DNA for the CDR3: TGTGCCAGCAGCTTAGAGTTAGGGGGTTACGAGCAGTACTTC.

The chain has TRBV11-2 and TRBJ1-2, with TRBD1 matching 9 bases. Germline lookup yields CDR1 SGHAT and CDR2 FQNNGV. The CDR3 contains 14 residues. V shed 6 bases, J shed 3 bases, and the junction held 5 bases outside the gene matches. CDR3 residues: CASSYTGGYYGYTF. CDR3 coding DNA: TGTGCCAGCAGTTACACAGGGGGCTACTATGGCTACACCTTC. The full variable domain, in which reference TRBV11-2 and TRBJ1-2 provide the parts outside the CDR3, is EAGVAQSPRYKIIEKRQSVAFWCNPISGHATLYWYQQILGQGPKLLIQFQNNGVVDDSQLPKDRFSAERLKGVDSTLKIQPAKLEDSAVYLCASSYTGGYYGYTFGSGTRLTVV.

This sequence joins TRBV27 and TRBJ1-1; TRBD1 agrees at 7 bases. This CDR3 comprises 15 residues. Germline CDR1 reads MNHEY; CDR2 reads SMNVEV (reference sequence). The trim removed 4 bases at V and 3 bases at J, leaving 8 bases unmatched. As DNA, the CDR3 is TGTGCCAGCAGTTCTCCTGCAGGGGGGGACACTGAAGCTTTCTTT. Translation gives CASSSPAGGDTEAFF.